The sequence of this T cell receptor beta chain was determined in a study of cytomegalovirus exposure and HLA in healthy donors. Study-level findings and limits: Across donors, sequencing depth was assumed by presence/absence analyses to be roughly uniform. Later analysis identified a missense DCLRE1C variant that was linked to TCR beta V- and J-gene trimming. In a later analysis, an Asian-associated ancestry cluster reportedly showed fewer N-insertions than the roughly 700-donor mean. Apart from CMV serostatus, no immune exposure information was available.

PCR employed 60 Vbeta and 13 Jbeta primers. Data came from immunoSEQ multiplex PCR; TCRdb stores just in-frame clones and leaves some out. This sample has 70,000 to 85,000 clones, with 62% found just once. Points on this clone: Its matching antigen is unknown.

Germline-derived CDR1 and CDR2 are MNHEY and SMNVEV (reference sequence). There are 14 residues in the CDR3. The ends were cut back, 0 bases at V and 1 base at J, with 7 bases in the middle. The clonotype was recovered from a male donor in good health and CMV-seropositive. Sequenced input: PBMCs. The chain joins TRBV27 to TRBJ2-7; D is possibly TRBD1 (5 bases). This CDR3 reads CASSLSTDSYEQYF. In DNA, the CDR3 is TGTGCCAGCAGTTTATCGACAGATTCCTACGAGCAGTACTTC.